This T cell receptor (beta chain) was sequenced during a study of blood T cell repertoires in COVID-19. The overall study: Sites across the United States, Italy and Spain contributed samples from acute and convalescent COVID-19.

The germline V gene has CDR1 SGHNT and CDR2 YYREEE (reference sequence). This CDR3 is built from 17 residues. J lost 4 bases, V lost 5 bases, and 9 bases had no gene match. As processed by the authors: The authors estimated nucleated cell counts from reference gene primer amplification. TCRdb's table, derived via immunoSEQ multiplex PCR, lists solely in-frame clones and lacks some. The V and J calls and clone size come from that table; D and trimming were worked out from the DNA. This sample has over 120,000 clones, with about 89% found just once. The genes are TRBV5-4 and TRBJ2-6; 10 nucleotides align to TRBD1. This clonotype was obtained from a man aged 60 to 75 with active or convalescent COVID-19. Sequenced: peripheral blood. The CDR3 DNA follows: TGTGCCAGCAGTATGTGGGACAGGGGTACCGGGGCCAACGTCCTGACTTTC. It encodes CASSMWDRGTGANVLTF.